This T cell receptor (beta chain) was profiled in a study of T cells in narcolepsy. Study at large: Donors had narcolepsy type 1 or type 2, or were healthy controls.

The assay was immunoSEQ multiplex PCR, and TCRdb's table has in-frame clones only and misses some. The data contain about 19,000 clones, 75% to 90% of them singletons. With regard to this clone: The antigen is undetermined.

Study-wide results and limits: In some patient and control memory CD4+ samples, autoreactive clones were absent. Same-patient CSF and blood CD4+ T cell clonotypes included HCRT-specific and TRIB2-specific autoreactive ones. Healthy controls reportedly lacked the autoreactive clonotypes serially found in patients' blood.

The receptor was derived from a human donor in good health. The source material was memory (CD45RA-) CD4+ T cells from blood.

The CDR3 coding sequence is TGCAGCGGGACTAGCGGGAGTAATGAGCAGTTCTTC. Translating it yields CSGTSGSNEQFF. The rearrangement joins TRBV29-1 to TRBJ2-1; TRBD2 matches 13 bases. Germline V gene lookup returns CDR1 SQVTM and CDR2 ANQGSEA. This CDR3 region has 12 residues. V shed 7 bases, J shed 7 bases, and the junction held 1 base outside the gene matches.